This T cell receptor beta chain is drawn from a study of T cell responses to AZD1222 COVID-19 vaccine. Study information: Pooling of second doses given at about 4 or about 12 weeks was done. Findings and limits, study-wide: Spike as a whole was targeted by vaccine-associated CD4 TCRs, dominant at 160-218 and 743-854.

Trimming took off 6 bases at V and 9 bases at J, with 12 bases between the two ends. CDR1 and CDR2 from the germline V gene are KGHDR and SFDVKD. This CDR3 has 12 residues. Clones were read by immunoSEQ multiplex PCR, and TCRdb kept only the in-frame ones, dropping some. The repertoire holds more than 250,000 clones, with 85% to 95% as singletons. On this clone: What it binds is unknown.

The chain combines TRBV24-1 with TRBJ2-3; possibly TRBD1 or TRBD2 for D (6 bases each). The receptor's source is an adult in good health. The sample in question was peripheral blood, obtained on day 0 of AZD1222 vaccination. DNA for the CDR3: TGTGCCACCAGTTGGGGGGCCGACACGCAGTATTTT. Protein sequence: CATSWGADTQYF.